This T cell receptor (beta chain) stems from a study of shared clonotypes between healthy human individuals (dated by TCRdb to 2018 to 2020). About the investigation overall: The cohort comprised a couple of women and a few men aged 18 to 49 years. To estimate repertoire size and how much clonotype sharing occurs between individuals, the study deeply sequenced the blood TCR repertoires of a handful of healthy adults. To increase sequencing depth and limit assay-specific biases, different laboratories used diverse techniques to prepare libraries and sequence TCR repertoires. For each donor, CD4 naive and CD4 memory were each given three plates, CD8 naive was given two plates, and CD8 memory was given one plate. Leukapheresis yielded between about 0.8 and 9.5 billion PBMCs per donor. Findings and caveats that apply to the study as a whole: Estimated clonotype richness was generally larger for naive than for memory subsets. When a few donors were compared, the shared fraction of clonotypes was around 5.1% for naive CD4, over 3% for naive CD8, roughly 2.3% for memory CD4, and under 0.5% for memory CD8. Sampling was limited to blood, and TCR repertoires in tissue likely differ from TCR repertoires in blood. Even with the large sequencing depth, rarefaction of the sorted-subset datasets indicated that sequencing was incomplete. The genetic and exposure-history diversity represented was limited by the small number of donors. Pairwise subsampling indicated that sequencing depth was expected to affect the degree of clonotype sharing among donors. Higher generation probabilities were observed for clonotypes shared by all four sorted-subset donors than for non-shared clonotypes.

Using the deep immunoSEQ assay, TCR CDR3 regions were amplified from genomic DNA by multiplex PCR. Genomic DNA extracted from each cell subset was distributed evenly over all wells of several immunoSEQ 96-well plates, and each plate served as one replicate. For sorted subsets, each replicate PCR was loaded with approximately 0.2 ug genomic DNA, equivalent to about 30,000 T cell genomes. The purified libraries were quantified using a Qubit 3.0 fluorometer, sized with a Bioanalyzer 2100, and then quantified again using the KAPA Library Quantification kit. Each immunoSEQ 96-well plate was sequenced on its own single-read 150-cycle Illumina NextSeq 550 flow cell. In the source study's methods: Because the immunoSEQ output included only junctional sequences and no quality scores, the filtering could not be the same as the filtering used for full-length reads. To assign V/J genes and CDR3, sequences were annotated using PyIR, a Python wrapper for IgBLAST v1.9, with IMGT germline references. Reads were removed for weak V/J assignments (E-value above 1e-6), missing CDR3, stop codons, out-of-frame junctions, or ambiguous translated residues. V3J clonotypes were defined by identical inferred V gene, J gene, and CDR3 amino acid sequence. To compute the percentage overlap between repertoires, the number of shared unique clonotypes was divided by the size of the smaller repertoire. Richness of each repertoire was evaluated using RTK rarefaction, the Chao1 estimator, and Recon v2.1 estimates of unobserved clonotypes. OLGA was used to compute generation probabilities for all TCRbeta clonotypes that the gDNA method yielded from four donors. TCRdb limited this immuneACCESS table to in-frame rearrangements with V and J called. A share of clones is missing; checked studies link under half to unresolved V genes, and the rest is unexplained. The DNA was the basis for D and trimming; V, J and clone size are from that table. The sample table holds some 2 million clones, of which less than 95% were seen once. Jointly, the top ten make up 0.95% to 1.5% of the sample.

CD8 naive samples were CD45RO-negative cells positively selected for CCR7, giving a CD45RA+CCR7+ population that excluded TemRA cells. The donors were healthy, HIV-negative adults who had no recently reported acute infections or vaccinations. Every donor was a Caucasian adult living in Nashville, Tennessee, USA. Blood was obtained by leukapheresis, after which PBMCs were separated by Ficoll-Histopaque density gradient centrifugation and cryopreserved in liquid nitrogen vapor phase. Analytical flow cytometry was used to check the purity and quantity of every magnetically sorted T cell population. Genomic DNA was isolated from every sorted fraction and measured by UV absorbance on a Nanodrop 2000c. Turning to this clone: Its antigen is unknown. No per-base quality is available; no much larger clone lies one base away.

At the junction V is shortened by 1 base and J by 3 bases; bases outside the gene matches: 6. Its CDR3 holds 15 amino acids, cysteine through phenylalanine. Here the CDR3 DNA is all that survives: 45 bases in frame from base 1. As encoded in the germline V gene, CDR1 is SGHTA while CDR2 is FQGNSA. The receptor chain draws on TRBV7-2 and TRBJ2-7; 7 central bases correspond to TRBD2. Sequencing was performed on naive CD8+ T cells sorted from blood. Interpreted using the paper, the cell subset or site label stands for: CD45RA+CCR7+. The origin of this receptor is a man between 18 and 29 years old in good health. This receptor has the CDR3 CASSLGRGLIYEQYF. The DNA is TGTGCCAGCAGCTTAGGGAGGGGACTAATCTACGAGCAGTACTTC.